This is a list of T cell receptor beta chains from one sample in a study of cytomegalovirus exposure and HLA in healthy donors. The protocol was immunoSEQ multiplex PCR, while the TCRdb copy is restricted to in-frame clones and leaves out a portion. The table includes about 35,000 clones, 80% detected once. Material for sequencing was PBMCs. These receptors all come from a male donor in good health and CMV-seronegative. The CDR3 runs from the conserved cysteine through the conserved F or W. A D gene is named only where the DNA matches it firmly. The size entry is marked missing in some rows and otherwise reads once, few, many or a size class.

J,D,size,V,DNA,CDR3
TRBJ1-2,TRBD1,.,TRBV6-4,TGTGCCAGCAGCGACCTCGCCGGGACAGGGATACGTGGCTACACCTTC,CASSDLAGTGIRGYTF
TRBJ2-3,TRBD1,.,TRBV4-3,TGCGCCAGCAGCCAGACAGGGGTTAGGACAGATACGCAGTATTTT,CASSQTGVRTDTQYF
TRBJ2-1,TRBD1,.,TRBV27,TGTGCCAGCAGTACCGGGACAGGGGGCTACAATGAGCAGTTCTTC,CASSTGTGGYNEQFF
TRBJ2-1,TRBD2,.,TRBV5-1,TGCGCCAGCAAGACCGGGGGGTCCTACAATGAGCAGTTCTTC,CASKTGGSYNEQFF
TRBJ1-1,TRBD1,.,TRBV7-9,TGTGCCAGCAGCCTGGGACAGGGGGTTCACACTGAAGCTTTCTTT,CASSLGQGVHTEAFF
TRBJ1-1,TRBD1,.,TRBV6-6,TGTGCCAGCGGTTCCCATCTAGGACAGGGGCCTGAAGCTTTCTTT,CASGSHLGQGPEAFF
TRBJ1-2,.,.,TRBV27,TGTGCCAGCAGTTTGGGGGGGGGCTCAGATGGCTACACCTTC,CASSLGGGSDGYTF
TRBJ1-4,.,.,TRBV29-1,TGCAGCGCCTCACAGGGAGGGAATGAAAAACTGTTTTTT,CSASQGGNEKLFF
TRBJ1-6,.,.,TRBV7-6,TGTGCCAGCAGCTCAACCCAGGGAGGGTCACCCCTCCACTTT,CASSSTQGGSPLHF
TRBJ1-4,.,.,TRBV19,TGTGCCAGTACCCTGGCAACGGGCGTCGGCGGGGAAAAACTGTTTTTT,CASTLATGVGGEKLFF
TRBJ2-6,.,.,TRBV6-6,TGTGCCAGCAGTGGGACGGACAGCTCTGGGGCCAACGTCCTGACTTTC,CASSGTDSSGANVLTF
TRBJ2-1,TRBD2,.,TRBV29-1,TGCAGCGTTGAAGGGCATACTAGCGGGAGGGCCGACAATGAGCAGTTCTTC,CSVEGHTSGRADNEQFF
TRBJ2-7,TRBD2,.,TRBV5-1,TGCGCCAGCAGCTTGACTAGCGGGAGGGAGATTGACGAGCAGTACTTC,CASSLTSGREIDEQYF
TRBJ1-2,.,.,TRBV9,TGTGCCAGCAGCCCTCCTTCCAGGGCTCAGGATGGCTACACCTTC,CASSPPSRAQDGYTF
TRBJ1-6,TRBD1,.,TRBV9,TGTGCCAGCAGCAAGGGACAGGGGAATTCACCCCTCCACTTT,CASSKGQGNSPLHF
TRBJ1-1,.,.,TRBV29-1,TGCAGCGTTGAAGAAGGAGGAACTGAAGCTTTCTTT,CSVEEGGTEAFF
TRBJ2-1,.,.,TRBV30,TGTGCCTGCTGCGGACTGTTCTCCTACAATGAGCAGTTCTTC,CACCGLFSYNEQFF
TRBJ2-2,.,.,TRBV5-6,TGTGCCAGCAAGCACGTCACCGGGGAGCTGTTTTTT,CASKHVTGELFF
TRBJ1-6,.,.,TRBV27,TGTGCCAGCAGTTTAAGCCGCTTAGATTCACCCCTCCACTTT,CASSLSRLDSPLHF
TRBJ2-7,TRBD1,.,TRBV7-6,TGTGCCAGCAGCTCCGGGACAGGGTCCTACGAGCAGTACTTC,CASSSGTGSYEQYF
TRBJ1-2,TRBD1,.,TRBV5-1,TGCGCCAGCAGCTTACTACAGGGGCATGGCTACACCTTC,CASSLLQGHGYTF
TRBJ1-1,.,.,TRBV28,TGTGCCAGCAGTTTTAGCAGCTTTGTGAACACTGAAGCTTTCTTT,CASSFSSFVNTEAFF
TRBJ2-1,TRBD2,.,TRBV9,TGTGCCAGCAGCGTAGGAGTCCTAGCGGGTCCCTACAATGAGCAGTTCTTC,CASSVGVLAGPYNEQFF
TRBJ1-1,TRBD1,.,TRBV30,TGTGCCTGTGGGACAGCCGAGAACACTGAAGCTTTCTTT,CACGTAENTEAFF
TRBJ1-1,.,.,TRBV5-8,TGTGCCAGCAGCTTCTGGGAGACTGAAGCTTTCTTT,CASSFWETEAFF
TRBJ1-1,.,.,TRBV4-2,TGTGCCAGCAGCACCCCAGAGCGGACTGAAGCTTTCTTT,CASSTPERTEAFF
TRBJ1-1,.,.,TRBV30,TGTGCCTGGAGTGTAGGGGGCACTGAAGCTTTCTTT,CAWSVGGTEAFF
TRBJ2-7,.,.,TRBV6-1,TGTGCCAGCAGTGAAGATAGCGAGTCCTACGAGCAGTACTTC,CASSEDSESYEQYF
TRBJ1-4,.,.,TRBV7-9,TGTGCCAGCAGGCCTAATCAGGAAGAAAAACTGTTTTTT,CASRPNQEEKLFF
TRBJ1-1,.,.,TRBV11-2,TGTGCCAGCAGCCCCCTCCGAGCCTCAAACACTGAAGCTTTCTTT,CASSPLRASNTEAFF
TRBJ1-6,.,.,TRBV28,TGTGCCAGCAAGCGGGGGAGCAATTCACCCCTCCACTTT,CASKRGSNSPLHF
TRBJ2-7,.,.,TRBV6-5,TGTGCCAGCAGTTACTCGGGGGGGCGCGGCGAGCAGTACTTC,CASSYSGGRGEQYF
TRBJ1-2,.,.,TRBV7-8,TGTGCCAGCAGCTTAGAACAGGGCTATGGCTACACCTTC,CASSLEQGYGYTF
TRBJ1-5,.,once,TRBV7-3,TGTGCCAGCAGCTTAACGAGGGGGGGCGATCAGCCCCAGCATTTT,CASSLTRGGDQPQHF
TRBJ1-1,.,.,TRBV5-1,TGCGCCAGCTCGGAGGGCGTTTCTGCCCTGAACACTGAAGCTTTCTTT,CASSEGVSALNTEAFF
TRBJ2-1,.,.,TRBV5-1,TGCGCCAGCAGCTTGGCCGGGCCGGGGTCCGGGAACAATGAGCAGTTCTTC,CASSLAGPGSGNNEQFF
TRBJ1-4,TRBD1,few,TRBV28,TGTGCCAGCGGAAGCCAGGGGGCGAGTGAAAAACTGTTTTTT,CASGSQGASEKLFF
TRBJ1-5,.,.,TRBV30,TGTGCCTGGAGTGTGGGAGGGGGCAATCAGCCCCAGCATTTT,CAWSVGGGNQPQHF
TRBJ1-5,.,once,TRBV27,TGTGCCAGCAGTCCCTGGCAACGGGTAAGCAATCAGCCCCAGCATTTT,CASSPWQRVSNQPQHF
TRBJ2-2,.,.,TRBV5-1,TGCGCCAGCAGCTTTAACAGGGCGCACACCGGGGAGCTGTTTTTT,CASSFNRAHTGELFF
TRBJ2-1,TRBD2,.,TRBV5-4,TGTGCCAGCAGCCGAGAGGGACTAGCGGGAGTCTCCTACAATGAGCAGTTCTTC,CASSREGLAGVSYNEQFF
TRBJ1-1,TRBD1,few,TRBV2,TGTGCCAGCAAGGGCAGGGGGCAGTGGAGCACTGAAGCTTTCTTT,CASKGRGQWSTEAFF
TRBJ2-1,.,once,TRBV2,TGTGCCAGCAGTGCTCTAGGACAGCCCAATGAGCAGTTCTTC,CASSALGQPNEQFF
TRBJ1-5,TRBD1,.,TRBV15,TGTGCCACCAGCAGAGAGGGACAGGGTAATCAGCCCCAGCATTTT,CATSREGQGNQPQHF
TRBJ1-5,.,once,TRBV30,TGTGCCTGGAGTCGTGGCAGGAGCAATCAGCCCCAGCATTTT,CAWSRGRSNQPQHF
TRBJ2-1,TRBD2,.,TRBV5-6,TGTGCCAGCAGCCTCGGACCGGGACTAGCGGACAATGAGCAGTTCTTC,CASSLGPGLADNEQFF
TRBJ2-1,TRBD2,.,TRBV4-1,TGCGCCAGCAGCCAAGTACGAATAGCGGGAGGTAGAAACCACAATGAGCAGTTCTTC,CASSQVRIAGGRNHNEQFF
TRBJ1-1,TRBD1,.,TRBV5-1,TGCGCCAGCAGCTTGCCCAGGGGGAGCACTGAAGCTTTCTTT,CASSLPRGSTEAFF
TRBJ1-5,.,.,TRBV7-9,TGTGCCAGCAGCTTAGAAGGGAGACAGCCCCAGCATTTT,CASSLEGRQPQHF
TRBJ1-1,.,.,TRBV7-3,TGTGCCAGCAGCTTAGGAGCTTCGAACACTGAAGCTTTCTTT,CASSLGASNTEAFF
TRBJ1-4,.,.,TRBV27,TGTGCCAGCAGTCTCCTGGGGGCAGCTAATGAAAAACTGTTTTTT,CASSLLGAANEKLFF
TRBJ1-5,.,few,TRBV6-5,TGTGCCAGCAGTTCGGACGGAGGTCAGCCCCAGCATTTT,CASSSDGGQPQHF
TRBJ2-7,.,.,TRBV5-1,TGCGCCAGCAGCTCCGTAGCCCAGGGCGGCGAGCAGTACTTC,CASSSVAQGGEQYF
TRBJ2-3,TRBD1,.,TRBV5-6,TGTGCCAGCAGCAGACAGGGGTCTTCAGATACGCAGTATTTT,CASSRQGSSDTQYF
TRBJ2-1,.,once,TRBV7-8,TGTGCCAGCAGCCCAGCGAGGGTGGGGTCCTACAATGAGCAGTTCTTC,CASSPARVGSYNEQFF
TRBJ1-2,TRBD1,.,TRBV6-1,TGTGCCAGCAGTGAAGCCTTGGACAGGGAAGGCTACACCTTC,CASSEALDREGYTF
TRBJ2-7,.,.,TRBV25-1,TGTGCCAGCAGTGAATCGAGCTCCTACGAGCAGTACTTC,CASSESSSYEQYF
TRBJ1-6,TRBD1,.,TRBV28,TGTGCCAGCAGTTCTCGGACAGGGACGTTTCATTCACCCCTCCACTTT,CASSSRTGTFHSPLHF
TRBJ1-5,.,.,TRBV13,TGTGCCAGCAGCTTAGGTCAGGGAAATCAGCCCCAGCATTTT,CASSLGQGNQPQHF
TRBJ1-1,.,few,TRBV4-3,TGCGCCAGCAGCCAAGAAGTGGGCAGGGCATCCCCACAAGCTTTCTTT,CASSQEVGRASPQAFF